The 25 T cell receptor beta chains in this list originate from one sample, sequenced in a study of blood T cells in healthy people across ages. A second PCR, run for about 7 to 11 cycles, used a sample-barcoded 5' primer plus a J-beta primer mix. In TCRdb, the 5' RACE reads were re-called with MiXCR into one record per CDR3 protein. The sample lists over 1,200,000 distinct CDR3 sequences, 59% seen once, with 6.5% to 8.5% in the top ten. The sequenced sample consisted of blood. These receptors were collected from a man aged 18 to 35 in good health.

The genes are TRBV20-1 and TRBJ2-1, with 10 nucleotides matching TRBD2. Unmatched junction bases numbered 12, after V lost 6 bases and J lost 7 bases. The CDR3 has 15 amino acids. CDR1 is DFQATT and CDR2 is SNEGSKA in the germline V gene (reference sequence). In nucleotides, the CDR3 is TGCAGTGCAACGTCCCCGGGACTAGCGTTGAATGAGCAGTTCTTC. Translated: CSATSPGLALNEQFF.

The sample holds a few counts of this clonotype. V and J are TRBV29-1 and TRBJ2-7, with a possible D match to TRBD1 (6 bases). With 7 bases removed from V and 1 base from J, the gap between germline ends came to 11 bases. CDR1 SQVTM and CDR2 ANQGSEA come from the germline V gene. CDR3 length: 12 amino acids. The CDR3 region has the DNA TGCAGCGCTGGACAGAGTTCCTACGAGCAGTACTTC. Its translation: CSAGQSSYEQYF.

This clonotype was detected only a few times. This chain links TRBV12-3 or TRBV12-4 with TRBJ2-7, with no clear D. Between the trimmed V and J ends, which lost 6 bases and 1 base, there was a span of 16 bases. The CDR3 loop spans 15 amino acids. The CDR3 DNA follows: TGTGCCAGCAGCGTGCAATCGACTCAGTCCTACGAGCAGTACTTC. It translates to CASSVQSTQSYEQYF.

Details on this clonotype: A read error may be the cause here, since a much bigger clone is one base away. The chain has TRBV4-2 and TRBJ2-1, with 9 bases lining up with TRBD2. CDR3 length: 16 residues. V lost 1 base to trimming and J lost 5 bases; unmatched junction nucleotides: 6. Germline V lookup: CDR1 LGHNA, CDR2 YNFKEQ. The CDR3 DNA reads as TGTGCCAGCAGCCAAGGGGAAGGCGGGGGGGACAATGAGCAGTTCTTC. Protein product: CASSQGEGGGDNEQFF.

This sequence joins TRBV6-2 or TRBV6-3 and TRBJ2-7; D remains ambiguous. V gave up 0 bases and J gave up 5 bases, with 8 bases separating them. The CDR3 covers 13 residues. In germline, CDR1 is MNHEY, CDR2 SVGEGT. CDR3 in amino acids: CASSYSIVHEQYF. The CDR3 region has the DNA TGTGCCAGCAGTTACTCGATAGTCCACGAGCAGTACTTC.

The V gene is TRBV20-1, the J gene TRBJ2-3; D gene ambiguous. There are 11 residues in the CDR3. Trimming removed 2 bases at V and 5 bases at J, with 5 bases between. Germline loops: CDR1 DFQATT, CDR2 SNEGSKA (reference sequence). Here the CDR3 reads CSARQQDTQYF. CDR3 coding DNA: TGCAGTGCTAGACAACAAGATACGCAGTATTTT.

The chain uses TRBV6-2 or TRBV6-3 and TRBJ2-2; D is unclear. CDR3 length: 12 residues. Trimming removed 8 bases from V and 0 bases from J, with 4 bases in between. Germline CDR1 is MNHEY and CDR2 is SVGEGT. The DNA of the CDR3 is TGTGCCAGCCAGCCGAACACCGGGGAGCTGTTTTTT. As protein: CASQPNTGELFF.

The chain is built from TRBV6-1 and TRBJ2-5; possible D gene TRBD1, 6 bases. The end of the DNA aligns better with TRBJ2-7, so the J call may be wrong. Germline V CDR1 and CDR2: MNHNS, SASEGT. The CDR3 runs to 15 residues. The CDR3 nucleotides are TGTGCCAGCAGTGAACAAGGAGACAGGAGCGACGAGCAGTACTTC. It is translated as CASSEQGDRSDEQYF.

The V and J genes are TRBV7-9 and TRBJ2-1; 8 positions agree with TRBD1. CDR3 size: 14 residues. The germline CDR1 and CDR2 sequences are SEHNR and FQNEAQ (reference sequence). V was clipped by 6 bases and J by 9 bases; unmatched bases: 10. DNA of the CDR3: TGTGCCAGCAGGTTCAGGGGGCGATTAGGTGAGCAGTTCTTC. Its protein is CASRFRGRLGEQFF. Supplemented by reference TRBV7-9 and TRBJ2-1, the full variable domain reads DTGVSQNPRHKITKRGQNVTFRCDPISEHNRLYWYRQTLGQGPEFLTYFQNEAQLEKSRLLSDRFSAERPKGSFSTLEIQRTEQGDSAMYLCASRFRGRLGEQFFGPGTRLTVL.

The V call is TRBV28, the J call TRBJ2-3; D is uncertain. The CDR3 spans 16 residues. Germline-derived CDR1 and CDR2 are MDHEN and SYDVKM. V gave up 4 bases and J gave up 0 bases, with 14 bases separating them. The CDR3: CASSSVQPTSTDTQYF. CDR3 DNA: TGTGCCAGCAGTTCCGTCCAGCCCACTAGCACAGATACGCAGTATTTT. The whole variable domain, remainder taken from reference TRBV28 and TRBJ2-3, is DVKVTQSSRYLVKRTGEKVFLECVQDMDHENMFWYRQDPGLGLRLIYFSYDVKMKEKGDIPEGYSVSREKKERFSLILESASTNQTSMYLCASSSVQPTSTDTQYFGPGTRLTVL.

CDR3 DNA: TGTGCCAGCAGCCAAGATCGGCGGCAAGCGGGAAGATACAATGAGCAGTTCTTC. Encoded protein: CASSQDRRQAGRYNEQFF. The V call is TRBV4-2, the J call TRBJ2-1; 7 positions match TRBD2. Germline V gene sequence: CDR1 LGHNA, CDR2 YNFKEQ. CDR3 length: 18 residues. V lost 0 bases, J lost 4 bases, and 12 bases stayed unmatched.

The chain is built from TRBV4-2 and TRBJ2-2; D perhaps matches TRBD2 (6 bases). In germline, CDR1 is LGHNA, CDR2 YNFKEQ. There are 16 residues in the CDR3. V lost 2 bases and J lost 4, with 14 bases in between. The DNA of the CDR3 is TGTGCCAGCAGCCAAAGTATACGGGACTTCACCGGGGAGCTGTTTTTT. It translates to CASSQSIRDFTGELFF.

The chain links TRBV10-3 to TRBJ2-4; perhaps TRBD1 as D (5 bases). The DNA end lines up better with TRBJ2-7; the J call may be wrong. Germline lookup yields CDR1 ENHRY and CDR2 SYGVKD. This CDR3 is built from 13 residues. DNA of the CDR3: TGTGCCGCCGGTGGACACCTAATCTACGAGCAGTACTTC. Protein sequence: CAAGGHLIYEQYF.

Only one count was recorded for this clonotype. CDR3 loop: CASSLVLAGLTDTQYF. CDR3 coding DNA: TGCGCCAGCAGCTTGGTACTGGCGGGGCTCACAGATACGCAGTATTTT. The chain uses TRBV5-1 and TRBJ2-3, with D perhaps TRBD2 (6 bases). Germline V gene sequence: CDR1 SGHRS, CDR2 YFSETQ. The CDR3 contains 16 residues. V was cut by 0 bases and J by 2 bases, with 13 bases left in between.

This chain uses TRBV28 with TRBJ2-3; 13 bases line up with TRBD2. The CDR3 consists of 17 residues. V was clipped by 3 bases and J by 2 bases; unmatched bases: 5. Germline V gene data show CDR1 as MDHEN and CDR2 as SYDVKM. CDR3 DNA sequence: TGTGCCAGCAGTTTCGGACTAGCGGGGGAGACCACAGATACGCAGTATTTT. As protein: CASSFGLAGETTDTQYF.

The gene calls are TRBV7-9 and TRBJ2-5; weak D call: TRBD2 (5 bases). The length of the CDR3 is 12 residues. In germline, CDR1 is SEHNR, CDR2 FQNEAQ (reference sequence). Trimming left V 5 bases short and J 9 bases short, with 13 bases between. The chain's CDR3 is CASSGSIRAQYF. DNA for the CDR3: TGTGCCAGCAGCGGGAGCATACGGGCCCAGTACTTC. Complete variable domain (other parts from reference TRBV7-9 and TRBJ2-5): DTGVSQNPRHKITKRGQNVTFRCDPISEHNRLYWYRQTLGQGPEFLTYFQNEAQLEKSRLLSDRFSAERPKGSFSTLEIQRTEQGDSAMYLCASSGSIRAQYFGPGTRLLVL.

In its sample, this clonotype was seen once. This rearrangement joins TRBV7-2 to TRBJ2-5, with TRBD2 matching over 10 bases. The assigned J gene may be wrong: the sequence end matches TRBJ2-7 better. Germline V gives CDR1 SGHTA, CDR2 FQGNSA. This CDR3 region has 17 residues. The CDR3 DNA follows: TGTGCCAGCAGCTTAAGGCTAGCGGGAGCCCTTAGGTACGAGCAGTACTTC. Translation gives CASSLRLAGALRYEQYF.

This chain links TRBV4-2 with TRBJ2-3; D may be TRBD2 (5 bases). This CDR3 has 17 residues. With 0 bases removed from V and 8 bases from J, the gap between germline ends came to 21 bases. Per the germline V gene, CDR1 is LGHNA and CDR2 is YNFKEQ. CDR3 sequence: CASSQEVSMRVQVTQYF. The CDR3, as DNA: TGTGCCAGCAGCCAAGAGGTCTCCATGAGGGTCCAGGTTACGCAGTATTTT.

This clonotype was seen more than once but under ten times. The chain links TRBV5-6 to TRBJ2-5, with D tentatively TRBD2 (5 bases). Trimming cost V 1 base and J 0 bases, with 22 bases left between them. This CDR3 comprises 19 residues. From germline, CDR1 is SGHDT and CDR2 YYEEEE. The chain's CDR3 is CASSLFFSSRTPYQETQYF. In DNA form, the CDR3 reads TGTGCCAGCAGCTTGTTTTTCTCCAGCCGGACTCCGTACCAAGAGACCCAGTACTTC.

The chain combines TRBV3-1 with TRBJ1-1, with no clear D. The CDR3 totals 12 residues. The V gene's germline CDR1 is LGHDT and CDR2 YNNKEL (reference sequence). The ends were cut back, 0 bases at V and 7 bases at J, with 6 bases in the middle. The CDR3 sequence: CASSQDWGEAFF. CDR3 in DNA: TGTGCCAGCAGCCAAGATTGGGGTGAAGCTTTCTTT.

This clonotype was seen a few times. CDR3 residues: CASSLGTTTNEKLFF. Written as DNA, the CDR3 is TGTGCCAGCAGCTTAGGAACCACTACTAATGAAAAACTGTTTTTT. This rearrangement joins TRBV7-9 to TRBJ1-4; D call uncertain. V was shortened by 1 base and J by 2 bases, with 8 bases between the two germline ends. CDR1 and CDR2 from the germline V gene are SEHNR and FQNEAQ (reference sequence). The CDR3 is 15 amino acids.

V is TRBV6-6 and J is TRBJ2-5; 8 bases align to TRBD1. The germline gives CDR1 MNHNY, CDR2 SVGAGI (reference sequence). This CDR3 region has 15 residues. J was trimmed by 3 bases and V by 2 bases; bases with no gene match: 5. The CDR3 is CASSYGQGLKETQYF. Here the CDR3 DNA reads TGTGCCAGCAGTTACGGACAGGGTTTGAAAGAGACCCAGTACTTC.

About this clonotype itself: One junction end disagrees with the germline gene, perhaps due to a read error. The rearrangement uses TRBV12-3 or TRBV12-4 and TRBJ2-6; weak D call: TRBD1 (5 bases). This CDR3 has 15 residues. In DNA, the CDR3 is TGTGCCAGCAGTCTCGACAGCACTGGGGCCAACGGCCTGACTTTC. Protein product: CASSLDSTGANGLTF.

The sample holds a few counts of this clonotype. This chain joins TRBV6-1 and TRBJ2-3; no definite D call. This CDR3 spans 13 amino acids. V gave up 11 bases and J gave up 2 bases, with 14 bases separating them. Per the germline V gene, CDR1 is MNHNS and CDR2 is SASEGT. In DNA form, the CDR3 reads TGTGCCCGCCCGTTTGGTGACACAGATACGCAGTATTTT. Protein: CARPFGDTDTQYF.

In its sample, this clonotype was seen a few times. This chain uses TRBV25-1 with TRBJ2-7, with 10 bases aligning to TRBD1. The V gene end was trimmed by 0 bases and the J gene end by 6 bases; junction bases not matched to a gene: 14. CDR1 and CDR2 (germline): MGHDK, SYGVNS. The CDR3 spans 18 residues. The CDR3, as DNA: TGTGCCAGCAGTGAATATGACCCCGGGGACAGGGGTTTTCGCGAGCAGTACTTC. It yields the protein CASSEYDPGDRGFREQYF.